The rows below give T cell receptor beta chains drawn from one sample of a study of T cell responses to AZD1222 COVID-19 vaccine. The protocol was immunoSEQ multiplex PCR, while the TCRdb copy is restricted to in-frame clones and leaves out a portion. This table holds over 120,000 clones, around nine tenths found once. The source material was peripheral blood, sampled on day 0 of AZD1222 vaccination. The receptor source for this set is an adult in good health. Both conserved end residues are part of each CDR3. The D gene is left open where the match is weak. Rows may omit the clone size; those that give it use once, few, many or a size class.

>TRBV4-3|few|TRBD2
CASSQAGLAAHNEQFF
>TRBV12-5|NA|NA
CASGLPTDSGNTIYF
>TRBV7-8|NA|NA
CASSFSDTQYF
>TRBV19|NA|TRBD1
CASSPQQGAHSPLHF
>TRBV14|NA|NA
CASSQLVSSGELFF
>TRBV7-6|NA|NA
CASSLPASGLHTINTIYF
>TRBV21-1|NA|NA
CASIYKRFRFSSNTEAFF
>TRBV3-1/TRBV3-2|NA|NA
CASTNGSNNEQFF
>TRBV4-3|NA|NA
CASSQDWVRVNSPLHF
>TRBV19|NA|TRBD1
CASSELGTGTYNEQFF
>TRBV6-5|NA|TRBD2
CASSYGLAGPGEQFF
>TRBV20-1|NA|NA
CSARGQNTIYF
>TRBV18|NA|NA
CASSPGPDTQYF
>TRBV11-2|NA|TRBD2
CASSFSRTSGRYDEQFF
>TRBV5-5|NA|NA
CASAATANEKLFF
>TRBV5-1|NA|NA
CASALNPGTNTEAFF
>TRBV12-3/TRBV12-4|NA|NA
CASSLRNYNEQFF
>TRBV12-3/TRBV12-4|NA|NA
CASSFRGARGYTF
>TRBV24-1|NA|NA
CATLRLYNSPLHF
>TRBV4-2|NA|NA
CASSQDVRDRSGQFF
>TRBV3-1/TRBV3-2|NA|TRBD2
CASSRLRGKETQYF
>TRBV19|NA|NA
CASSIQVSYYNEQFF
>TRBV6-2/TRBV6-3|NA|NA
CASSYDGVGNTEAFF
>TRBV19|NA|NA
CASSMGGARDYGYTF
>TRBV11-2|NA|NA
CASSLDLGRFGGYTF
>TRBV4-1|NA|NA
CASSQVLGVNEQFF
>TRBV29-1|NA|NA
CSAKMMDTPAYEQYF
>TRBV12-3/TRBV12-4|NA|NA
CASSSEDQPQHF
>TRBV30|NA|TRBD1
CAWGTAVYGYTF